This T cell receptor (beta chain) was sequenced for a study of somatic mutations in cytotoxic T cells in rheumatoid arthritis. Germline V lookup: CDR1 SGHTA, CDR2 FQGTGA. This CDR3 has 15 amino acids. The V and J ends lost 5 bases and 3 bases, in that order; junction bases with no gene match: 4. With regard to this clone: Its cognate antigen is unknown.

General study results and limits: CD8+ T cells showed clonality that did not differ significantly between patients with rheumatoid arthritis and age-matched healthy controls.

Methods used by the authors: Matches to published virus-specific TCRB sequences were rare among patient CD8+ clones larger than 1%. Using immunoSEQ multiplex PCR, the repertoire was profiled, and TCRdb retains in-frame clones only, with some absent. The DNA was the basis for D and trimming; V, J and clone size are from that table. The sample includes 4,000 to 5,000 clones, over 75% of them seen just once. The sequence was collected from a woman aged 55-70 years with rheumatoid arthritis. The V gene is TRBV7-3, the J gene TRBJ2-1; 10 bases fit TRBD2. Sequencing was performed on CD8+ T cells sorted from blood. The CDR3 sequence: CASSPLAGVYNEQFF. The CDR3 coding sequence is TGTGCCAGCAGCCCCCTAGCGGGGGTCTACAATGAGCAGTTCTTC.